These T cell receptor beta chains were read from a single sample in a study of blood T cell repertoires in COVID-19. The repertoire was sequenced with immunoSEQ multiplex PCR; TCRdb's copy has only in-frame clones and lacks some. In the table there are around 310,000 clones, about nine tenths of which are singletons. Sequences were obtained from peripheral blood. These TCRs come from a woman under 40 with COVID-19, enrolled during active disease. The CDR3 runs from the conserved cysteine through the conserved F or W. A D gene is named only where the DNA matches it firmly. Not every row has a clone size; where given, it reads once, few, many or a size class.

>-|TRBJ1-2|TRBV15|-
TGTGCCACCAGCCCGGCAGGGACACCTAACTATGGCTACACCTTC
CATSPAGTPNYGYTF
>-|TRBJ2-1|TRBV5-6|-
TGTGCCAGCAGCGAGCGGGCGTCCTACAATGAGCAGTTCTTC
CASSERASYNEQFF
>TRBD2|TRBJ2-2|TRBV5-1|once
TGCGCCAGCAGCTGGGGACTAGCGGGAGTGATGACCGGGGAGCTGTTTTTT
CASSWGLAGVMTGELFF
>TRBD2|TRBJ2-7|TRBV27|-
TGTGCCAGCAGACCCCTAGCGGGCCCCAGCTCCTACGAGCAGTACTTC
CASRPLAGPSSYEQYF
>-|TRBJ1-5|TRBV5-1|-
TGCGCCAGCAGCGTCCTAGACAGTACAAATCAGCCCCAGCATTTT
CASSVLDSTNQPQHF
>-|TRBJ2-7|TRBV2|-
TGTGCCAGCAGTGAATACCAGGGTAACTACGAGCAGTACTTC
CASSEYQGNYEQYF
>TRBD1|TRBJ2-5|TRBV15|-
TGTGCCACCAGCAGGGACAGGGGGGAGACCCAGTACTTC
CATSRDRGETQYF
>TRBD2|TRBJ2-7|TRBV27|-
TGTGCCAGCAGTTTTGGGACTAGCGGCTACGAGCAGTACTTC
CASSFGTSGYEQYF
>-|TRBJ1-1|TRBV12-2|-
TGTGCAAGTCGTCCCCTACCCTCTGCTCCTGAAGCTTTCTTT
CASRPLPSAPEAFF
>-|TRBJ1-2|TRBV2|-
TGTGCCAGCATATATGCGGGTTCTGGCTACACCTTC
CASIYAGSGYTF
>TRBD1|TRBJ1-1|TRBV19|-
TGTGCCACCACCGTGAGGGGGCTAGAGGTGAACACTGAAGCTTTCTTT
CATTVRGLEVNTEAFF
>TRBD2|TRBJ2-7|TRBV5-6|-
TGTGCCAGCAGCATGCCCGGGACTAGCGCTTACGAGCAGTACTTC
CASSMPGTSAYEQYF
>TRBD2|TRBJ2-1|TRBV9|-
TGTGCCAGCAGCGGCAGCGGGGGCTACAATGAGCAGTTCTTC
CASSGSGGYNEQFF
>-|TRBJ2-2|TRBV6-5|-
TGTGCCAGCCCACCTGACAGGATCATCGGGGAGCTGTTTTTT
CASPPDRIIGELFF
>TRBD1|TRBJ1-2|TRBV5-5|-
TGTGCCAGCACCGGAACCGGGACAGGTCTGATGGGGAACTATGGCTACACCTTC
CASTGTGTGLMGNYGYTF
>-|TRBJ1-6|TRBV2|-
TGTGCCAGCGGTACAAATAATTCACCCCTCCACTTT
CASGTNNSPLHF
>-|TRBJ2-2|TRBV2|-
TGTGCCAGCAGTGTAAGCGGCTTGATTACCGGGGAGCTGTTTTTT
CASSVSGLITGELFF
>-|TRBJ2-7|TRBV28|-
TGTGCCAGCAGTCCCTCGTCAGCGGGCGAGCAGTACTTC
CASSPSSAGEQYF
>TRBD1|TRBJ1-1|TRBV5-1|once
TGCGCCAGCAGCAGGGACAGCCTAGCTTTTGAAGCTTTCTTT
CASSRDSLAFEAFF
>-|TRBJ1-3|TRBV15|-
TGTGCCACCAGCACTTCCCGGGGGGCCACCGCCTCTGGAAACACCATATATTTT
CATSTSRGATASGNTIYF
>-|TRBJ2-1|TRBV24-1|few
TGTGCCACCAGTGCTCGTCCCGCAGGGGGGTTGGATGAGCAGTTCTTC
CATSARPAGGLDEQFF
>TRBD1|TRBJ2-3|TRBV5-5|-
TGTGCCAGCAGCCCGGGACAGCTTAGCACAGATACGCAGTATTTT
CASSPGQLSTDTQYF
>-|TRBJ2-2|TRBV11-2|-
TGTGCCAGCAGCTTACCCGGGAGGAACACCGGGGAGCTGTTTTTT
CASSLPGRNTGELFF
>-|TRBJ2-7|TRBV3-1/TRBV3-2|-
TGTGCCAGCAGCCAAGGGGTTTTGACTTACGAGCAGTACTTC
CASSQGVLTYEQYF
>-|TRBJ2-4|TRBV9|-
TGTGCCAGCAGCGTAGACGGGTTGGCCAAAAACATTCAGTACTTC
CASSVDGLAKNIQYF
>-|TRBJ2-1|TRBV25-1|-
TGTGCCAGCAGTTTTCGGGAATCCTACAATGAGCAGTTCTTC
CASSFRESYNEQFF
>-|TRBJ2-2|TRBV7-3|once
TGTGCCAGCAGCCTACTAGTGACCGGGGAGCTGTTTTTT
CASSLLVTGELFF
>-|TRBJ2-7|TRBV24-1|once
TGTGCCATCCAGTCAGGCAGTAGCTCCTACGAGCAGTACTTC
CAIQSGSSSYEQYF
>-|TRBJ2-7|TRBV11-2|-
TGTGCCAGCAGTTCAGGGTCGGCGGGATCTGGTGAGCAGTACTTC
CASSSGSAGSGEQYF
>TRBD1|TRBJ2-3|TRBV6-5|-
TGTGCCAGCAGGACAACAGGGGCCCCAGATACGCAGTATTTT
CASRTTGAPDTQYF
>-|TRBJ2-7|TRBV6-5|-
TGTGCCAGCAGCTCCCTCGGGGTGGCCTCCGAGCAGTACTTC
CASSSLGVASEQYF